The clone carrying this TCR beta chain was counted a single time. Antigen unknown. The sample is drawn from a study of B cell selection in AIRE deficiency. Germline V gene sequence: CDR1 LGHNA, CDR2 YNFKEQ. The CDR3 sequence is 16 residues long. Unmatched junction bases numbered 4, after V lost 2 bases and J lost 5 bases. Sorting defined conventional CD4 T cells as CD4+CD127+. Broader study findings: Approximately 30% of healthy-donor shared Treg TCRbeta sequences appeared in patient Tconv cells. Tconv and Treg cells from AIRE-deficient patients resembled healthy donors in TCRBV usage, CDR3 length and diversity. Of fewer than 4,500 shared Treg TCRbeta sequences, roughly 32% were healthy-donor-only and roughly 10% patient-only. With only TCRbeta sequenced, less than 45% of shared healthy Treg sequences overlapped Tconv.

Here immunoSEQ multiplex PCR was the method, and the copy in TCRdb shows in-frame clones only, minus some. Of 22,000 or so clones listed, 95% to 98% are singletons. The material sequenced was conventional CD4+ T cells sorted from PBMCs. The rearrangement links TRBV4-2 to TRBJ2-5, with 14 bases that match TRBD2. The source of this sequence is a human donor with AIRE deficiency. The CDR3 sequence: CASSQLTSGRAETQYF. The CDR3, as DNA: TGTGCCAGCAGCCAACTGACTAGCGGGAGGGCGGAGACCCAGTACTTC.